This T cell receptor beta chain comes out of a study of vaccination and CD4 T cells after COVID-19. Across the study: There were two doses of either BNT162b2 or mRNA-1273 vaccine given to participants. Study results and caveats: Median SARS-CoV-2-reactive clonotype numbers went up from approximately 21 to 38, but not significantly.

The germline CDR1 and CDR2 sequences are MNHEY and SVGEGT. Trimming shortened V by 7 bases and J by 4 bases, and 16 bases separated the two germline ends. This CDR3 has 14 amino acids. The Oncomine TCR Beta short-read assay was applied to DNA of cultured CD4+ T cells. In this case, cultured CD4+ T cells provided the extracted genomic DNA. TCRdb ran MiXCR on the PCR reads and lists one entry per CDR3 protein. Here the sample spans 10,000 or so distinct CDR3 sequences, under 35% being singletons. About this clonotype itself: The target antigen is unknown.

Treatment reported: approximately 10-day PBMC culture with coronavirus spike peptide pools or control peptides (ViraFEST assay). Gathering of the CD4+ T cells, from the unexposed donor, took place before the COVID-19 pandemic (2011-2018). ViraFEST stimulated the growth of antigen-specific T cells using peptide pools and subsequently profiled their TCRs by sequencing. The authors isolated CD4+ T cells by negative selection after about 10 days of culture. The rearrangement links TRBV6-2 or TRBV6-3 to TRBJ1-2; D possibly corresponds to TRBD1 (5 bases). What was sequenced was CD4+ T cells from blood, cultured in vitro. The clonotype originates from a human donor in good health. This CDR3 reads CASTDGGRIYGYTF. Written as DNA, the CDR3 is TGTGCCAGCACTGACGGGGGAAGGATCTATGGCTACACCTTC.